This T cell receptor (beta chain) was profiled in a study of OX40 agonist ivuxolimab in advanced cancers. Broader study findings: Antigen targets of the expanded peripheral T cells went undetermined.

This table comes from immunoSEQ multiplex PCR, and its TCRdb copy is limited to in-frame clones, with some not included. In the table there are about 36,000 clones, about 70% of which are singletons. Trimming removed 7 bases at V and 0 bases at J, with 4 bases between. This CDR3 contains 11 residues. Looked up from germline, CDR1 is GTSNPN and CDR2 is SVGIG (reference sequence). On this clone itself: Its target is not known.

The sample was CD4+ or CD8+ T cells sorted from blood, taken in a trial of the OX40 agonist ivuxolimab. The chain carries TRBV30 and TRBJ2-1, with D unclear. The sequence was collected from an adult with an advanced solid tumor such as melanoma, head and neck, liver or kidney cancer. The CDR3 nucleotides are TGTGCCTTTAGCTCCTACAATGAGCAGTTCTTC. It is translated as CAFSSYNEQFF.